What follows is one T cell receptor (beta chain) and its context. Its target is not known. Looked up from germline, CDR1 is LNHNV and CDR2 is YYDKDF (reference sequence). The V and J ends lost 2 bases and 1 base, in that order; junction bases with no gene match: 2. This CDR3 is built from 17 residues. This specimen belongs to a study of blood T cells in healthy people across ages. Study outcomes and limitations: Because sorting was not performed, PBMCs prevented conclusive naive versus antigen-experienced comparison. Older age coincided with a roughly linear decline in TCR beta diversity per million T cells.

Then a second PCR, running about 6 to 12 cycles, was carried out with a sample-barcoded 5' primer and a J-beta primer mix. TCRdb re-derived calls from the 5' RACE reads in MiXCR, one entry per CDR3 protein. The sample yields over 500,000 distinct CDR3 sequences, over 40% seen once. The sequenced material came from blood. The sequence derives from an elderly woman in good health. The chain joins TRBV15 to TRBJ2-2; TRBD2 matches at 12 bases. CDR3 nucleotide sequence: TGTGCCACCAGCAGATCGGGACTAGCGGGGAACACCGGGGAGCTGTTTTTT. Amino acids: CATSRSGLAGNTGELFF.